A single TCR beta chain is shown here with its context. The clone's antigen remains unknown. Base qualities were left out, and no much larger clone turns up one base away. The method was the immunoSEQ multiplex PCR assay. The multiplex PCR relied on a mix of 60 forward primers for TCR Vbeta segments and 13 reverse primers for TCR Jbeta segments. A multiplex PCR assay on genomic DNA amplified the CDR3 region of rearranged TCR beta genes. The Illumina HiSeq System was used to sequence the amplified TCR beta libraries as 87-base-pair reads. On the study's bioinformatics: A later analysis counted tens of millions of unique TCR beta chains across the 666 repertoires, and 10 million to 11 million of these chains were shared by at least two donors. Raw reads were error-corrected and collapsed into unique sequences by a nearest-neighbor algorithm in which closely related sequences were merged to remove PCR and sequencing errors. V, D and J gene segments were assigned by aligning CDR3 sequences to IMGT reference sequences. For a sequence to be retained, a match of at least six nucleotides to both a V gene segment and a J gene segment was required. Rearrangements were called productive when the CDR3 lacked stop codons and stayed in frame with V and J; all others were non-productive. CDR3 was defined by IMGT convention, running from the second conserved V-encoded cysteine to the conserved J-encoded phenylalanine. The earlier analysis of about 640 of the donors excluded any sequence lacking an unambiguous match to a single V gene segment. In an earlier analysis of several hundred of the donors, V segments were called functional above 56.7% productive rearrangements and were called segregating when the between-donor standard deviation exceeded 5%. A statistical classification framework was built for diagnosing cytomegalovirus status from the catalog of TCR beta chain sequences. In a later analysis, V and J genes were assigned by comparing TCR nucleotide sequences against IMGT/GENE-DB human TR gene sequences. A later analysis assigned CDR3 sequences and most-parsimonious VDJ recombination scenarios with the TCRdist pipeline. In a later analysis, each TCR beta chain was defined by its CDR3 amino acid sequence together with its V-gene family, and reads without a unique V-gene family were excluded. A later analysis removed several hundred highly shared, low-generation-probability nucleotide sequences to deal with suspected cross-contamination and a sequencing artifact. In a later analysis, a clonal expansion index for each public chain was calculated from normalized within-repertoire ranks of inferred template counts. In a later analysis, generation probabilities were computed with a VDJ recombination model fitted to out-of-frame rearrangements, and the resulting probabilities were checked against IGoR. A later analysis scored TCR-TCR, TCR-HLA and TCR-CMV co-occurrence with hypergeometric tests, applying a repertoire-size bias correction to TCR pairs. A later analysis estimated false discovery rates by permuting HLA or CMV assignments 20 times. In a later analysis, co-occurring TCRs were grouped using DBSCAN, with TCRdist sequence similarity added in when clustering inside HLA-allele-positive subsets. Co-occurrence clustering excluded repertoires with fewer than 30,000 or more than 120,000 public chains, plus five with anomalous nucleotide sharing. Sourced from immuneACCESS, this table was stored by TCRdb with only in-frame sequences that have V and J called. A share of the clones is absent; for the studies checked, an unresolved V gene accounts for under half, and the remainder has no known explanation. V and J calls and clone size are those listed in that table; D and trimming were worked out from the DNA. The sample data list some 90,000 clones, and roughly 79% of these were observed just once. Around 4.2% of the sample is in the top ten clones.

This sample is part of a study of cytomegalovirus exposure and HLA in healthy donors (dated by TCRdb to about 2017). About the full investigation: In an earlier analysis of around 540 of the donors, 276 Gb of sequence data and 90 million to 120 million unique TCR beta sequences from about 179 million T cells were reported. An earlier analysis of approximately 640 of the donors applied high-throughput TCR beta sequencing to assess whether each TCR beta V gene segment acted as functional or pseudogenic. Every discovery cohort repertoire had been produced on one sequencing platform. To study patterns of TCR occurrence, a later analysis re-analyzed previously published TCR beta repertoires from around 700 donors and added high-resolution HLA genotyping. The T cell repertoires of 670 or so subjects were profiled by immunosequencing and related to cytomegalovirus serostatus. The study was designed to test whether signatures of past pathogen exposure could be identified by cataloging public T cell receptors. In the later analysis, no new phenotypic data were used to find candidate immune exposures; instead, reliance was placed on TCR beta sequences and their occurrence across donors. A later genetic analysis took genome-wide SNP genotypes for about 55% of the 666 donors and used that subset as a discovery cohort. Of the approximately 400 genotyped donors, 81% were placed in the genetic ancestry cluster associated with self-reported Caucasian donors. Approximately 330 gigabases of sequencing data and 70 million to 100 million unique TCR sequences made up an early release that covered some 640 HLA-typed donors. Alongside the repertoire data, information on donor age, sex, ethnicity and CMV serostatus was compiled. Because of strong linkage in the cohort, four to six DR-DQ haplotypes were treated as single units for association and clustering. Typing coverage varied by locus: roughly 629-640 donors for A, B, C, DRB1 and DQB1; approximately 560 for DQA1; over 600 for DPA1; about 450 for DPB1. To predict cytomegalovirus infection status, the study combined high-throughput TCR immunosequencing, statistical association of individual TCRs with disease status, and machine learning. A separate validation cohort of 100 to 150 different subjects was used in addition to the 666-subject first cohort. Both class I and class II loci were covered by HLA typing, at four-digit resolution. Among roughly 400 genotyped donors of the cohort, an average of around 240,000 unique TCR beta nucleotide sequences was sequenced per donor, of which about 18% were non-productive.

What the work shows at the level of the full study, not this receptor alone: Roughly 17 rarely observed V segments, including chromosome 9 orphons, were excluded from the earlier analysis of a few hundred of the donors because counts were too low. The classifier was reported to diagnose cytomegalovirus status with high specificity and sensitivity in both the original cohort and the validation cohort. A further reported finding was that TCR beta sequences accurately predicted the HLA-A and HLA-B alleles for most subjects in the first cohort. The authors suggested that the approach could potentially be extended to other disease states and immunological phenotypes. A later analysis found that most CMV-associated TCR beta chains appeared HLA-restricted, with HLA associations seemingly driven largely by CMV exposure. Broadly in line with IMGT annotations, most TCR beta V segments showed up in productive rearrangements about 90% or about 30% of the time in an earlier analysis of about 500 of the donors. Roughly uniform sequencing depth across donors was assumed in presence/absence analyses, although this assumption may not hold. Because HLA typing was unavailable for some donors at each locus, only the typed subset was used in association tests. Most TCR sequences were seen in very few donors, while some public TCRs were found in many individuals. A few of the identified cytomegalovirus-associated TCR beta chains were confirmed in vitro to be specific for cytomegalovirus antigens. Compared with equally common non-associated chains, HLA-associated TCR beta chains in a later analysis were more clonally expanded and had lower generation probabilities. A later analysis associated 15,000 or so TCR beta sequences with specific HLA alleles at a false discovery rate of 0.05. In a later analysis, several top co-occurrence clusters were reported to appear linked to parvovirus B19, influenza, CMV and Epstein-Barr virus. Because the 87-base-pair reads could not distinguish some IMGT-functional V segments, including TRBV6-2 and TRBV6-3, those segments were excluded. According to a later genetic analysis, donors in an Asian-associated ancestry cluster had fewer N-insertions in productive TCRs than the approximately 670-donor mean. A later analysis found that TCR association rates varied across HLA loci, with DRB1 alleles showing the most associated TCRs and HLA-C alleles the fewest. The study gave a list of over 150 TCR beta chains associated with cytomegalovirus. The only immune exposure information available for the cohort was CMV serostatus. Strong co-occurrence of HLA alleles, especially DR and DQ, made assigning TCR associations to individual alleles difficult. This cohort had only TCR beta chains sequenced, and the lack of alpha or paired-chain data limited which features could be detected. The sequencing pipeline was judged likely to have produced a cluster of highly shared sequence variants as a technical artifact. Correlated functional status among segregating V segments might reflect linkage disequilibrium, but an unknown experimental factor could not be ruled out. In a later genetic analysis, a missense DCLRE1C variant was associated with V-gene and J-gene trimming of TCR beta chains, and the association was replicated in an independent cohort.

Per the germline V gene, SGHVS is the CDR1 and FQNEAQ is the CDR2. The cysteine opens and the phenylalanine closes a CDR3 of 15 amino acids. The read is trimmed to its CDR3 DNA, 45 bases read in frame from base 1. At the junction V is shortened by 5 bases and J by 3 bases; bases outside the gene matches: 9. The cohort comprised 670 or so healthy bone marrow donors. At the time of sampling, every cohort member was nominally healthy, though immune exposures that went unrecorded were likely present. The donor was CMV seropositive and was included in the group of about 290 seropositive cohort members. Every donor gave a peripheral blood sample, and the peripheral blood mononuclear cells from that sample were used for TCR beta sequencing. Genomic DNA extraction from the blood cell samples was performed with the Qiagen DNeasy Blood Extraction Kit.

The sequence joins TRBV7-8 to TRBJ2-7, with 8 junctional bases fitting TRBD1. This sequence was found in a woman in her seventies in good health and CMV-seropositive. The sequenced sample consisted of PBMCs. This receptor has the CDR3 CASSKGTGQDYEQYF. The DNA reads as follows: TGTGCCAGCAGCAAGGGGACGGGACAGGACTACGAGCAGTACTTC.